This T cell receptor (beta chain) was observed in a study of T cells in tumors after PD-1 blockade. Across the whole study: Patients received pembrolizumab 200 mg every 3 weeks or cemiplimab 350 mg every 2 weeks. Study-wide results and caveats: Some novel exhausted tumor clones appeared in pre-treatment blood, suggesting peripheral recruitment.

CDR1 and CDR2 from the germline V gene are MGHRA and YSYEKL. CDR3 size: 17 residues. V lost 0 bases and J 5 bases, leaving 20 bases between the germline ends. Data came from immunoSEQ multiplex PCR; TCRdb stores just in-frame clones and leaves some out. The sample holds roughly 15,000 clones; approximately 80% are singletons and the top ten take 20% to 25%. This clone occurred once. Its antigen is not identified. This receptor was obtained from a human donor with basal cell carcinoma. The chain links TRBV4-1 to TRBJ2-7; D is unresolved. Sequencing used PBMCs, obtained after anti-PD-1 treatment. This chain's CDR3 is CASSQDTRYPELDEQYF. CDR3 nucleotides: TGCGCCAGCAGCCAAGACACACGATACCCTGAGCTGGACGAGCAGTACTTC.